This T cell receptor beta chain was found in a study of blood T cells in healthy people across ages. This clonotype was observed a few times. PCR was performed a second time for 7 to 11 cycles using a sample-barcoded 5' primer and a J-beta primer mix. TCRdb itself ran the 5' RACE reads through MiXCR, one entry per CDR3 protein. This table holds 980,000 or so distinct CDR3 sequences, roughly 52% found once. This CDR3 has 14 amino acids. Per germline, CDR1 DFQATT and CDR2 SNEGSKA (reference sequence). The trim removed 4 bases at V and 5 bases at J, leaving 7 bases unmatched. The sample taken for sequencing was blood. The chain has TRBV20-1 and TRBJ2-1; 8 bases are shared with TRBD1. This receptor was taken from a man younger than 40 in good health. CDR3 sequence (DNA): TGCAGTGCTACCAGACCAGGGGGCAACAATGAGCAGTTCTTC. It codes for CSATRPGGNNEQFF.